This T cell receptor beta chain came from a study of blood T cell repertoires in COVID-19. The ends were cut back, 1 base at V and 8 bases at J, with 11 bases in the middle. The CDR3 is 14 amino acids. In germline, CDR1 is LGHNA, CDR2 YSLEER. Authors' methods: Amplification from reference gene primers served as the basis for estimated nucleated cell counts. Only in-frame clones appear in the TCRdb table, and some are missing; sequencing was by immunoSEQ multiplex PCR. V and J calls and clone size come straight from that table; D and trimming were deduced from the DNA. The table records about 150,000 clones, roughly 84% of them present only once.

The rearrangement joins TRBV4-3 to TRBJ2-2; D may be TRBD1 (7 bases). The origin of this receptor is a woman aged 45 to 65 with acute or convalescent COVID-19. The sequencing sample was made of peripheral blood. CDR3 DNA: TGCGCCAGCAGCCAAGGACAGGGAGGTGGGGAGCTGTTTTTT. This encodes CASSQGQGGGELFF.